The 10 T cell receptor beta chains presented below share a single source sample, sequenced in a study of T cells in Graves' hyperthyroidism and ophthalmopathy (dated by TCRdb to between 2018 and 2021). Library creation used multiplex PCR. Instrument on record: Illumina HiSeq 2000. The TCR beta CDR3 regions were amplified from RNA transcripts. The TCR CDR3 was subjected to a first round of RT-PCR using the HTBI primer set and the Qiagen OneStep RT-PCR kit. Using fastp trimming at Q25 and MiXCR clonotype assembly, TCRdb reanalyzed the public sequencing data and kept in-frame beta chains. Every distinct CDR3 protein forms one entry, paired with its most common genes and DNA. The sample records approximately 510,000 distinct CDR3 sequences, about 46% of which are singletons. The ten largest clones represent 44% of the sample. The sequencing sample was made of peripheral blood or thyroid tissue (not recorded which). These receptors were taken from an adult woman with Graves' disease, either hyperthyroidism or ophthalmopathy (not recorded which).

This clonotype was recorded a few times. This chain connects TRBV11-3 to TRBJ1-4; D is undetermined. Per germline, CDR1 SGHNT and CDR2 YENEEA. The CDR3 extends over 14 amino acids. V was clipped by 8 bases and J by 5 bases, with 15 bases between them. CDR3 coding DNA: TGTGCCAGCGCGACCCCGGGGTCAAATGAAAAACTGTTTTTT. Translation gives CASATPGSNEKLFF.

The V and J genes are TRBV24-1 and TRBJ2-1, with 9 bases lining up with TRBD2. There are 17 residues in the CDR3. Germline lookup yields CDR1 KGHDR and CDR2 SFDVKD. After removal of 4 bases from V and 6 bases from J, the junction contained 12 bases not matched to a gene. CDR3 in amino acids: CATSDRRTSAKTNEQFF. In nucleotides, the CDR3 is TGTGCCACCAGTGACCGACGGACTAGCGCAAAAACCAATGAGCAGTTCTTC.

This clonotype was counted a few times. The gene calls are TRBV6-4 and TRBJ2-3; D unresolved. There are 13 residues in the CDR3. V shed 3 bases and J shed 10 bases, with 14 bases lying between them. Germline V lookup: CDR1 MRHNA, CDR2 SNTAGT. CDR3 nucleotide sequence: TGTGCCAGCAGTGAATCGGTGGGCAGTTCGCAGTATTTT. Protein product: CASSESVGSSQYF.

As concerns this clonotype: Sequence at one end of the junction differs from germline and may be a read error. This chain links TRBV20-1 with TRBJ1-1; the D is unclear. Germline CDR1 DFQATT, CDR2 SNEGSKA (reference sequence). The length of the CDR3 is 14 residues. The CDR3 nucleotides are TGCAGTGCTAGAGATATAGGGTTTACCACTGAACCTTTCTTT. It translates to CSARDIGFTTEPFF.

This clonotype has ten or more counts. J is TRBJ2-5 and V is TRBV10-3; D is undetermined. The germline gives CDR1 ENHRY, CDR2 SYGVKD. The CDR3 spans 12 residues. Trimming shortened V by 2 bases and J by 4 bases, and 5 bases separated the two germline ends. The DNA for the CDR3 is TGTGCCATCAGTGAGACTGGAGAGACCCAGTACTTC. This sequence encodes CAISETGETQYF.

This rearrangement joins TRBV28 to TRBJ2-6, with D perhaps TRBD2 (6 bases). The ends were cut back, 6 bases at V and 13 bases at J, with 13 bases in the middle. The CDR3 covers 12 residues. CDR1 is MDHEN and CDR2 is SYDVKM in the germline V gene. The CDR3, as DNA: TGTGCCAGCAGACCAGAGGGGAGGGTCCTGACTTTC. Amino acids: CASRPEGRVLTF.

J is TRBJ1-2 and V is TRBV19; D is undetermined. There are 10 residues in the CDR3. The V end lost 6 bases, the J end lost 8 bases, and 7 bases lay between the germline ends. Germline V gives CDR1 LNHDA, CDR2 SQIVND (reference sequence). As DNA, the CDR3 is TGTGCCAGTAGACGGGGAGGCTACACCTTC. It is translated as CASRRGGYTF.

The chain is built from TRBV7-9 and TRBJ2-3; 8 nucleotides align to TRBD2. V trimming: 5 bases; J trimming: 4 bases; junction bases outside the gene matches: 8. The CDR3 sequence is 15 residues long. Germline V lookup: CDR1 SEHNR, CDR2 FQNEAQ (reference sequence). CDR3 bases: TGTGCCAGCAGCCTACGAGCGGGAGTAGCAGATACGCAGTATTTT. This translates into CASSLRAGVADTQYF.

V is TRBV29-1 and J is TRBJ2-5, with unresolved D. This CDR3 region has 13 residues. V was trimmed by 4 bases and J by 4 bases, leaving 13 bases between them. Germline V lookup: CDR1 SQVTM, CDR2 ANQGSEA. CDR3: CSVGHDRVETQYF. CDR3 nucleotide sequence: TGCAGCGTTGGGCACGATCGAGTAGAGACCCAGTACTTC.

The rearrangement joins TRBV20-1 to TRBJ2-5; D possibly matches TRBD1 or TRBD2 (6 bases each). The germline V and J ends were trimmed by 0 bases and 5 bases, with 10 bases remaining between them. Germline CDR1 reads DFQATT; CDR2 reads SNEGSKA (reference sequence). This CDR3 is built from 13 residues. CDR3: CSARDQGGETQYF. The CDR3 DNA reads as TGCAGTGCTAGAGATCAAGGGGGGGAGACCCAGTACTTC.